A single sample gave rise to the 28 T cell receptor beta chains below, sequenced in a study of CD8 T cells in Susac syndrome. Random hexamers were used to reverse transcribe roughly 0.45 to 1 ug of RNA. One entry per CDR3 protein, called by TCRdb with MiXCR from the immunoSEQ multiplex PCR reads. Of roughly 130,000 distinct CDR3 sequences listed, around 94% are singletons. Sequencing used CD4+ T cells from PBMCs. The source is a human donor with multiple sclerosis.

The chain has TRBV12-3 or TRBV12-4 and TRBJ1-5; no firm D call. This CDR3 is built from 13 residues. V lost 4 bases, J lost 3 bases, and 7 bases lay in between. The CDR3 reads CASSYGNNQPQHF. CDR3 bases: TGTGCCAGCAGTTACGGGAACAATCAGCCCCAGCATTTT.

The chain recombines TRBV30 with TRBJ1-5; the match to TRBD1 covers 9 bases. The junction had 9 bases not matched to a gene; V was cut back by 2 bases and J by 4 bases. The CDR3 loop spans 16 amino acids. Germline V gene lookup returns CDR1 GTSNPN and CDR2 SVGIG (reference sequence). This CDR3 reads CAWSFGGQGYNQPQHF. The CDR3 DNA is TGTGCCTGGAGTTTTGGGGGACAGGGATATAATCAGCCCCAGCATTTT.

The rearrangement uses TRBV10-3 and TRBJ2-1; maybe TRBD1 (5 bases). Between the trimmed V and J ends, which lost 10 bases and 4 bases, there was a span of 17 bases. The CDR3 spans 14 residues. From germline, CDR1 is ENHRY and CDR2 SYGVKD. The CDR3: CATSRKDSYNEQFF. The CDR3 coding sequence is TGTGCCACATCCCGTAAAGACAGTTACAATGAGCAGTTCTTC.

This clonotype was observed a single time. The gene calls are TRBV7-9 and TRBJ2-7, with unresolved D. This CDR3 is built from 14 residues. From germline, CDR1 is SEHNR and CDR2 FQNEAQ (reference sequence). V gave up 5 bases and J gave up 6 bases, with 17 bases separating them. This chain's CDR3 is CASSQELELFEQYF. DNA for the CDR3: TGTGCCAGCAGCCAGGAGTTGGAGCTCTTCGAGCAGTACTTC.

J is TRBJ1-2 and V is TRBV6-5; D is perhaps TRBD1 (5 bases). In germline, CDR1 is MNHEY, CDR2 SVGAGI. The V end lost 5 bases, the J end lost 7 bases, and 14 bases lay between the germline ends. This CDR3 has 13 amino acids. CDR3 protein: CASSEDRGVGYTF. DNA of the CDR3: TGTGCCAGCAGTGAAGACAGAGGCGTTGGCTACACCTTC.

The chain employs TRBV20-1 and TRBJ1-6; D might be TRBD1 (6 bases). Per the germline V gene, CDR1 is DFQATT and CDR2 is SNEGSKA (reference sequence). V lost 5 bases to trimming and J lost 6 bases, with 23 bases between them. This CDR3 is built from 17 residues. In DNA, the CDR3 is TGCAGTGCTCCGGGGGGGAGTGGGCAGGGGAGTAATTCACCCCTCCACTTT. Translated, it gives CSAPGGSGQGSNSPLHF.

The CDR3 is CASSRQGSETQYF. The CDR3 region has the DNA TGTGCCAGCAGCAGACAGGGCTCGGAGACCCAGTACTTC. This sequence joins TRBV9 and TRBJ2-5; TRBD1 agrees at 7 bases. The CDR3 spans 13 residues. Germline CDR1 and CDR2: SGDLS and YYNGEE. V lost 4 bases, J lost 5 bases, and 5 bases stayed unmatched.

The genes are TRBV10-3 and TRBJ1-5; the match to TRBD1 covers 9 bases. CDR3 length: 12 amino acids. Germline V gene lookup returns CDR1 ENHRY and CDR2 SYGVKD. V trimming: 11 bases; J trimming: 7 bases; junction bases outside the gene matches: 6. CDR3 residues: CAVWDRDQPQHF. The CDR3 DNA reads as TGTGCCGTCTGGGACAGGGACCAGCCCCAGCATTTT.

The J gene is TRBJ1-1, the V gene TRBV30; 8 positions agree with TRBD1. The length of the CDR3 is 17 residues. V was clipped by 3 bases and J by 1 base; unmatched bases: 13. Germline values: CDR1 GTSNPN, CDR2 SVGIG (reference sequence). CDR3 loop: CAWRGIQQGDPNTEAFF. As DNA, the CDR3 is TGTGCCTGGAGGGGAATTCAACAGGGGGATCCGAACACTGAAGCTTTCTTT.

The rearrangement uses TRBV6-6 and TRBJ1-3; TRBD1 might be the D (5 bases). The CDR3 spans 13 residues. CDR1 is MNHNY, CDR2 SVGAGI, per germline (reference sequence). CDR3 coding DNA: TGTGGTCTGGGGGGGTCGGCTGGAAACACCATATATTTT. It specifies CGLGGSAGNTIYF.

This clonotype was observed a single time. V usage is TRBV20-1 and J usage is TRBJ1-1, with a weak D call TRBD1 (6 bases). The CDR3 length is 11 residues. Germline CDR1 is DFQATT and CDR2 is SNEGSKA (reference sequence). The ends were cut back, 5 bases at V and 5 bases at J, with 9 bases in the middle. The CDR3 region is CSAPRGTEAFF. The CDR3, as DNA: TGCAGTGCTCCTAGGGGGACTGAAGCTTTCTTT.

The chain carries TRBV7-2 and TRBJ2-3, with 9 bases identical to TRBD1. Per germline, CDR1 SGHTA and CDR2 FQGNSA. Losses at the gene ends were 6 bases for V and 3 bases for J; bases not matched to a gene: 4. The CDR3 loop spans 14 amino acids. The CDR3 DNA follows: TGTGCCAGCAGACCGGACAGGGGTACAGATACGCAGTATTTT. Translated: CASRPDRGTDTQYF.

The chain carries TRBV7-2 and TRBJ1-1; D is undetermined. Germline CDR1 reads SGHTA; CDR2 reads FQGNSA. Deletions cut 5 bases from V and 2 bases from J, with 15 bases between. The CDR3 spans 15 residues. CDR3 sequence reads: CASSQTLGYNTEAFF. The CDR3 coding sequence is TGTGCCAGCAGCCAAACCTTGGGGTACAACACTGAAGCTTTCTTT.

This CDR3 reads CASSLAGRTDTQYF. The CDR3 DNA reads as TGCGCCAGCAGCTTGGCAGGGAGGACAGATACGCAGTATTTT. The chain joins TRBV5-1 to TRBJ2-3, with D perhaps TRBD2 (6 bases). CDR3 size: 14 residues. Germline V lookup: CDR1 SGHRS, CDR2 YFSETQ. Trimming shortened V by 0 bases and J by 3 bases, and 8 bases separated the two germline ends. The entire variable domain, with the rest obtained from reference TRBV5-1 and TRBJ2-3, is as follows: KAGVTQTPRYLIKTRGQQVTLSCSPISGHRSVSWYQQTPGQGLQFLFEYFSETQRNKGNFPGRFSGRQFSNSRSEMNVSTLELGDSALYLCASSLAGRTDTQYFGPGTRLTVL.

The chain uses TRBV13 and TRBJ2-7; D perhaps matches TRBD1 (5 bases). The germline gives CDR1 PRHDT, CDR2 FYEKMQ (reference sequence). The V end lost 1 base, the J end lost 0 bases, and 19 bases lay between the germline ends. CDR3 length: 18 residues. The CDR3, as DNA: TGTGCCAGCAGCTTAGAAGGGCTTGGGGCCGACCGCTCCTACGAGCAGTACTTC. This encodes CASSLEGLGADRSYEQYF.

V is TRBV19 and J is TRBJ2-3; the D call may be TRBD1 or TRBD2 (5 bases each). V lost 6 bases to trimming and J lost 3 bases, with 19 bases between them. CDR3 length equals 16 residues. Germline assignment: CDR1 LNHDA and CDR2 SQIVND (reference sequence). The CDR3 region has the DNA TGTGCCAGTAGGAGCCTGGGGGAAGGGATAACAGATACGCAGTATTTT. Translation gives CASRSLGEGITDTQYF.

This clonotype was counted a few times. This sequence joins TRBV6-5 and TRBJ1-1; D might be TRBD1 (6 bases). Germline V gene lookup returns CDR1 MNHEY and CDR2 SVGAGI. Trimming pared 8 bases from V and 4 bases from J, leaving 11 bases between. This CDR3 spans 12 amino acids. CDR3 region: CASLGGGTEAFF. As DNA, the CDR3 is TGTGCCAGCCTAGGGGGTGGCACTGAAGCTTTCTTT.

The gene calls are TRBV20-1 and TRBJ2-3; D is undetermined. This CDR3 has 14 amino acids. The germline V gene encodes CDR1 DFQATT and CDR2 SNEGSKA (reference sequence). V was trimmed by 3 bases and J by 0 bases, leaving 10 bases between them. The CDR3 sequence is CSARSTPSTDTQYF. The CDR3 DNA reads as TGCAGTGCTAGGTCCACCCCGAGCACAGATACGCAGTATTTT.

This chain links TRBV19 with TRBJ2-7; maybe TRBD1 (5 bases). Trimming took off 2 bases at V and 4 bases at J, with 12 bases between the two ends. Germline CDR1 LNHDA, CDR2 SQIVND (reference sequence). This CDR3 has 14 amino acids. The CDR3 sequence: CASSIQDTIYEQYF. CDR3 coding DNA: TGTGCCAGTAGTATACAGGACACCATATACGAGCAGTACTTC.

The V and J genes are TRBV3-1 and TRBJ1-1; TRBD1 aligns across 7 bases. Germline lookup yields CDR1 LGHDT and CDR2 YNNKEL (reference sequence). This CDR3 spans 18 amino acids. J lost 5 bases, V lost 4 bases, and 19 bases had no gene match. The CDR3 sequence: CASSPGDRATAAGTEAFF. For the CDR3, the DNA is TGTGCCAGCAGCCCAGGCGACAGGGCCACAGCTGCGGGGACTGAAGCTTTCTTT.

The V gene is TRBV20-1, the J gene TRBJ2-2; 7 nucleotides match TRBD1. V was clipped by 3 bases and J by 0 bases; unmatched bases: 7. CDR1 DFQATT and CDR2 SNEGSKA come from the germline V gene (reference sequence). The CDR3 covers 16 residues. CDR3 sequence reads: CSASPTGTANTGELFF. CDR3 coding DNA: TGCAGTGCTAGTCCTACTGGGACAGCGAACACCGGGGAGCTGTTTTTT.

This clonotype was observed once. The chain is built from TRBV7-6 and TRBJ2-5; 11 nucleotides agree with TRBD2. Per the germline V gene, CDR1 is SGHVS and CDR2 is FNYEAQ. V lost 1 base, J lost 5 bases, and 6 bases stayed unmatched. The CDR3 is made up of 16 amino acids. CDR3 nucleotides: TGTGCCAGCAGCTTAGGCCTAGCGGGAGGCGCGGAGACCCAGTACTTC. As protein: CASSLGLAGGAETQYF.

The J gene is TRBJ1-2, the V gene TRBV3-1, with D unresolved. Between the trimmed V and J ends, which lost 0 bases and 0 bases, there was a span of 8 bases. Germline V gives CDR1 LGHDT, CDR2 YNNKEL (reference sequence). The CDR3 totals 15 residues. The DNA for the CDR3 is TGTGCCAGCAGCCAAGATGCCAGAGCTAACTATGGCTACACCTTC. Its protein is CASSQDARANYGYTF.

V usage is TRBV7-8 and J usage is TRBJ2-7, with TRBD2 matching 10 bases. Germline trimming cut 7 bases from V and 0 bases from J; bases unmatched to any gene: 6. The CDR3 spans 15 residues. The V gene's germline CDR1 is SGHVS and CDR2 FQNEAQ. CDR3 sequence reads: CASTQTSGFSYEQYF. CDR3 coding DNA: TGTGCCAGCACCCAGACTAGCGGGTTCTCCTACGAGCAGTACTTC. Combining the CDR3 with reference TRBV7-8 and TRBJ2-7 gives the whole variable domain GAGVSQSPRYKVAKRGQDVALRCDPISGHVSLFWYQQALGQGPEFLTYFQNEAQLDKSGLPSDRFFAERPEGSVSTLKIQRTQQEDSAVYLCASTQTSGFSYEQYFGPGTRLTVT.

This clonotype turned up a few times. This chain uses TRBV6-1 with TRBJ2-3; TRBD2 agrees at 11 bases. The CDR3 covers 14 residues. J was trimmed by 3 bases and V by 6 bases; bases with no gene match: 2. Germline V gives CDR1 MNHNS, CDR2 SASEGT. The CDR3 loop reads CASRVAGGTDTQYF. The DNA for the CDR3 is TGTGCCAGCAGGGTAGCGGGAGGGACAGATACGCAGTATTTT.

In this sample, this clonotype turned up a few times. The chain is built from TRBV12-3 or TRBV12-4 and TRBJ2-5, with D tentatively TRBD2 (7 bases). V gave up 5 bases and J gave up 5 bases, with 15 bases separating them. The CDR3 length is 14 residues. The CDR3 DNA is TGTGCCAGCAGTCCTCCGGGGGGCGCGGAGACCCAGTACTTC. Translation gives CASSPPGGAETQYF.

This clonotype was picked up one time. The chain employs TRBV6-1 and TRBJ2-2; a weak D match, TRBD1 (6 bases). Germline V lookup: CDR1 MNHNS, CDR2 SASEGT. This CDR3 has 16 residues. The V gene lost 6 bases and the J gene lost 1 base, with 15 bases spanning the gap. The CDR3 coding sequence is TGTGCCAGCAGCCTGACAGTGACAGGGAACACCGGGGAGCTGTTTTTT. Encoded protein: CASSLTVTGNTGELFF.

The rearrangement uses TRBV27 and TRBJ2-3; the match to TRBD2 covers 10 bases. The CDR3 has 16 amino acids. Germline-derived CDR1 and CDR2 are MNHEY and SMNVEV (reference sequence). Trimming took 5 bases from V and 3 from J; bases not matched to a gene: 8. CDR3 DNA: TGTGCCAGCAGTGCCGGACTAGCGGTTGGGACAGATACGCAGTATTTT. This gives the protein CASSAGLAVGTDTQYF.